This note documents a single T cell receptor (beta chain) sequence. The antigen remains undetermined. The CDR3 contains 14 residues. Losses at the gene ends were 5 bases for V and 5 bases for J; bases not matched to a gene: 8. Germline CDR1 MNHNY, CDR2 SVGAGI (reference sequence). These data originate in a study of OX40 agonist ivuxolimab in advanced cancers. At the level of the study: Ivuxolimab, an antibody acting as an agonist of OX40 (CD134), was used to treat patients.

Data came from immunoSEQ multiplex PCR; TCRdb stores just in-frame clones and leaves some out. The data show 100,000 or so clones, just over 90% seen once. Study observations and caveats: A proportion of nonresponders additionally exhibited low normalized T-cell clonal expansion.

This material consisted of CD4+ or CD8+ T cells sorted from blood, taken in a trial of the OX40 agonist ivuxolimab. The source is an adult with an advanced solid tumor such as melanoma, head and neck, liver or kidney cancer. The chain combines TRBV6-6 with TRBJ1-1; TRBD1 agrees at 7 bases. The CDR3 nucleotides read TGTGCCAGCAGTACGCAGGGGGGAGAAACTGAAGCTTTCTTT. Residues: CASSTQGGETEAFF.